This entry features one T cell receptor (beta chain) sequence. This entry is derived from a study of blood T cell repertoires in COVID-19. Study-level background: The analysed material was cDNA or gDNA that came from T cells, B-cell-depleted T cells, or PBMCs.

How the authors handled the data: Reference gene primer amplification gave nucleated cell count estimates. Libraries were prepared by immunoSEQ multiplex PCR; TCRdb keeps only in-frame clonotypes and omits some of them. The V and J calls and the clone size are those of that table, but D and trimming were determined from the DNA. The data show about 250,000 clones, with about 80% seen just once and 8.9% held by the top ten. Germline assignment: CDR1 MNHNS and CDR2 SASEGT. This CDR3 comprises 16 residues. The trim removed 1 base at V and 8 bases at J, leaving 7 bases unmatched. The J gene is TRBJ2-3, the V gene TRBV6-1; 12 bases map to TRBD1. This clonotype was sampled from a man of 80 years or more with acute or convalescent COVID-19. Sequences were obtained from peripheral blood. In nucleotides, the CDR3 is TGTGCCAGCAGTGAAGTAACGGGACAGGGGGCTAGTACGCAGTATTTT. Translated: CASSEVTGQGASTQYF.